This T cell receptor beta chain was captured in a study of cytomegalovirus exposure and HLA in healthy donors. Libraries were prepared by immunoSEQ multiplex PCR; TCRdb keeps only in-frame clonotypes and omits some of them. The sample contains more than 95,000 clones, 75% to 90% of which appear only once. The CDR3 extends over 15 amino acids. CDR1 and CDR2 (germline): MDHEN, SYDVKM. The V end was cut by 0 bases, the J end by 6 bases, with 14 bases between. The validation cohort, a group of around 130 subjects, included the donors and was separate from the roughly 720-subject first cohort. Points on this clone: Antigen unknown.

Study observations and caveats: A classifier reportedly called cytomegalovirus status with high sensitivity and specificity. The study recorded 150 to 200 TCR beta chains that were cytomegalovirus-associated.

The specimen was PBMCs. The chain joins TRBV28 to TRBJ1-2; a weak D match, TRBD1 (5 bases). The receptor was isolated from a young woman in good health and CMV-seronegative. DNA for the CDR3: TGTGCCAGCAGTTTATGGGGAGGGGATGCGCATGGCTACACCTTC. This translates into CASSLWGGDAHGYTF.